Listed here are 12 T cell receptor beta chains from one sample, sequenced in a study of blood T cell repertoires in COVID-19. TCRdb's copy holds only in-frame clones and misses some; the assay was immunoSEQ multiplex PCR. The table lists about 170,000 clones, about 80% of them singletons. Sequenced material: peripheral blood. The receptors were sampled from a human donor with acute or convalescent COVID-19. The donor label of this sample is uncertain.

This clone appeared a single time. J is TRBJ1-5 and V is TRBV30; D might be TRBD1 (5 bases). The CDR3 is 13 residues long. Trimming removed 1 base at V and 5 bases at J, with 9 bases between. Germline V gives CDR1 GTSNPN, CDR2 SVGIG (reference sequence). The CDR3 here is CAWSGQGDQPQHF. CDR3 sequence (DNA): TGTGCCTGGAGTGGGCAGGGTGATCAGCCCCAGCATTTT. Using reference TRBV30 and TRBJ1-5 for the parts outside the CDR3, the full variable domain is SQTIHQWPATLVQPVGSPLSLECTVEGTSNPNLYWYRQAAGRGLQLLFYSVGIGQISSEVPQNLSASRPQDRQFILSSKKLLLSDSGFYLCAWSGQGDQPQHFGDGTRLSIL.

A single count supports this clone. The CDR3: CASSGGTGNNEQFF. DNA for the CDR3: TGCGCCAGCAGCGGCGGGACAGGGAACAATGAGCAGTTCTTC. The chain links TRBV5-1 to TRBJ2-1; TRBD1 agrees at 9 bases. J was trimmed by 5 bases and V by 4 bases; bases with no gene match: 4. Per germline, CDR1 SGHRS and CDR2 YFSETQ. There are 14 residues in the CDR3.

The genes are TRBV28 and TRBJ2-7; 9 bases are shared with TRBD2. Germline values: CDR1 MDHEN, CDR2 SYDVKM. Trimming at V came to 6 bases and at J to 1 base, leaving 4 bases not matched to a gene. The CDR3 is made up of 14 amino acids. The DNA of the CDR3 is TGTGCCAGCAGGAGCGGGGGGTTATCCTACGAGCAGTACTTC. It is translated as CASRSGGLSYEQYF.

V and J are TRBV27 and TRBJ2-3, with D possibly being TRBD2 (6 bases). V was trimmed by 6 bases and J by 8 bases, leaving 18 bases between them. The CDR3 contains 14 residues. Germline V CDR1 and CDR2: MNHEY, SMNVEV (reference sequence). In DNA, the CDR3 is TGTGCCAGCAGCCCTGACGCGGGGCTAGCTACGCAGTATTTT. Its translation is CASSPDAGLATQYF.

The J gene is TRBJ1-5, the V gene TRBV27, with D perhaps matching TRBD1 (6 bases). Trimming shortened V by 6 bases and J by 1 base, and 16 bases separated the two germline ends. Germline V gene lookup returns CDR1 MNHEY and CDR2 SMNVEV (reference sequence). The CDR3 totals 16 residues. DNA of the CDR3: TGTGCCAGCAGCCCCCTGGCGGGGGCAAGCAATCAGCCCCAGCATTTT. It encodes CASSPLAGASNQPQHF.

The chain uses TRBV29-1 and TRBJ1-1; D unresolved. The V gene lost 3 bases and the J gene lost 0 bases, with 8 bases spanning the gap. This CDR3 has 13 amino acids. Germline CDR1 SQVTM, CDR2 ANQGSEA. The CDR3 loop reads CSVEGYMNTEAFF. The DNA of the CDR3 is TGCAGCGTTGAGGGCTACATGAACACTGAAGCTTTCTTT. The variable domain in full, with the rest retrieved from reference TRBV29-1 and TRBJ1-1, is SAVISQKPSRDICQRGTSLTIQCQVDSQVTMMFWYRQQPGQSLTLIATANQGSEATYESGFVIDKFPISRPNLTFSTLTVSNMSPEDSSIYLCSVEGYMNTEAFFGQGTRLTVV.

V and J are TRBV28 and TRBJ2-3; 12 bases match TRBD1. Unmatched junction bases numbered 12, after V lost 2 bases and J lost 3 bases. CDR3 length: 19 residues. Per germline, CDR1 MDHEN and CDR2 SYDVKM. CDR3 residues: CASSLTGTGGMFRTDTQYF. CDR3 in DNA: TGTGCCAGCAGTTTAACCGGGACAGGGGGCATGTTTAGAACAGATACGCAGTATTTT.

The V and J genes are TRBV4-2 and TRBJ1-1, with TRBD1 matching over 7 bases. Germline V gene data show CDR1 as LGHNA and CDR2 as YNFKEQ. J was trimmed by 0 bases and V by 0 bases; bases with no gene match: 4. The CDR3 spans 16 residues. The CDR3 DNA reads TGTGCCAGCAGCCAAGATTGGGGACAGCTGAACACTGAAGCTTTCTTT. Its protein is CASSQDWGQLNTEAFF.

The chain carries TRBV5-1 and TRBJ1-1; TRBD1 might be the D (6 bases). The CDR3 has 13 residues. V dropped 4 bases and J dropped 1 base, with 8 bases sitting between them. Germline CDR1 and CDR2: SGHRS and YFSETQ. The CDR3 sequence is CASSQGPNTEAFF. In DNA, the CDR3 is TGCGCCAGCAGCCAGGGGCCGAACACTGAAGCTTTCTTT.

The chain couples TRBV19 to TRBJ2-2; the match to TRBD1 covers 9 bases. From germline, CDR1 is LNHDA and CDR2 SQIVND (reference sequence). The CDR3 covers 17 residues. V trimming: 5 bases; J trimming: 5 bases; junction bases outside the gene matches: 12. CDR3 nucleotides: TGTGCCAGTAGTCCGGGACAGGGAATAAGAAGGACCGGGGAGCTGTTTTTT. Its protein is CASSPGQGIRRTGELFF. Drawing the rest from reference TRBV19 and TRBJ2-2, the complete variable domain is DGGITQSPKYLFRKEGQNVTLSCEQNLNHDAMYWYRQDPGQGLRLIYYSQIVNDFQKGDIAEGYSVSREKKESFPLTVTSAQKNPTAFYLCASSPGQGIRRTGELFFGEGSRLTVL.

The chain recombines TRBV21-1 with TRBJ1-1. TRBV21-1 corresponds to a pseudogene. The CDR3 has 17 residues. The CDR3 loop reads CASSKAFPSPDSTEAFF. CDR3 coding DNA: TGTGCCAGCAGCAAAGCTTTCCCGAGTCCGGACTCTACTGAAGCTTTCTTT.

This chain's CDR3 is CASSREGLGSQNTDTQYF. DNA for the CDR3: TGTGCCAGCAGCCGCGAAGGGCTCGGGAGTCAAAACACAGATACGCAGTATTTT. The V call is TRBV3-1 (or the pseudogene TRBV3-2), the J call TRBJ2-3; perhaps TRBD2 as D (6 bases). Trimming cost V 4 bases and J 2 bases, with 22 bases left between them. This CDR3 has 18 residues. Germline V gene sequence: CDR1 LGHDT, CDR2 YNNKEL (reference sequence).